The 27 T cell receptor beta chains below come from one sample, sequenced in a study of shared clonotypes between healthy human individuals. Here immunoSEQ multiplex PCR was the method, and the copy in TCRdb shows in-frame clones only, minus some. The sample holds approximately 500,000 clones, less than 96% seen once. The sample comprised naive CD4+ T cells sorted from blood. Subset: CD45RA+ positively selected. The receptors derive from a woman aged 25 to 39 in good health.

This chain joins TRBV6-1 and TRBJ2-1; 10 bases are a match to TRBD2. J gave up 0 bases and V 6 bases, and 2 bases lay outside the gene matches. The CDR3 loop spans 15 amino acids. The germline CDR1 and CDR2 sequences are MNHNS and SASEGT. In DNA, the CDR3 is TGTGCCAGCAGATCTAGCGGGAGCTCCTACAATGAGCAGTTCTTC. It yields the protein CASRSSGSSYNEQFF.

This clone turned up a few times. The chain couples TRBV25-1 to TRBJ1-5; a weak D match, TRBD1 (5 bases). V was shortened by 3 bases and J by 5 bases, with 11 bases between the two germline ends. The CDR3 has 14 amino acids. Germline loops: CDR1 MGHDK, CDR2 SYGVNS. This CDR3 reads CASSETTGDQPQHF. The DNA of the CDR3 is TGTGCCAGCAGTGAGACCACAGGAGATCAGCCCCAGCATTTT.

The chain carries TRBV6-1 and TRBJ1-1; D uncertain. Looked up from germline, CDR1 is MNHNS and CDR2 is SASEGT. The V gene lost 7 bases and the J gene lost 4 bases, with 13 bases spanning the gap. CDR3 length equals 13 residues. The CDR3 is CASTYTGVTEAFF. The CDR3 DNA reads as TGTGCCAGCACCTACACCGGGGTCACTGAAGCTTTCTTT.

The V gene is TRBV27, the J gene TRBJ2-7, with TRBD1 matching over 8 bases. There are 13 residues in the CDR3. In germline, CDR1 is MNHEY, CDR2 SMNVEV (reference sequence). V shed 7 bases, J shed 3 bases, and the junction held 5 bases outside the gene matches. The CDR3: CASKGGTGYEQYF. DNA for the CDR3: TGTGCCAGCAAAGGGGGGACAGGCTACGAGCAGTACTTC.

This sequence joins TRBV27 and TRBJ1-1, with D uncertain. Per the germline V gene, CDR1 is MNHEY and CDR2 is SMNVEV (reference sequence). V gave up 6 bases and J gave up 6 bases, with 14 bases separating them. This CDR3 is 13 amino acids long. The CDR3 is CASRVRLVAEAFF. The CDR3 DNA reads as TGTGCCAGCAGAGTCCGGTTAGTTGCTGAAGCTTTCTTT.

Comment on this clone: Other DNA sequences of this sample code for an identical CDR3. This chain connects TRBV5-1 to TRBJ2-6; D remains ambiguous. Germline V CDR1 and CDR2: SGHRS, YFSETQ. The CDR3 runs to 14 residues. V lost 4 bases to trimming and J lost 0 bases, with 5 bases between them. CDR3 DNA sequence: TGCGCCAGCAGCCTTAGCTCTGGGGCCAACGTCCTGACTTTC. Translating it yields CASSLSSGANVLTF.

The chain links TRBV28 to TRBJ2-7, with 10 positions matching TRBD2. Germline loops: CDR1 MDHEN, CDR2 SYDVKM. J lost 2 bases, V lost 7 bases, and 5 bases had no gene match. The CDR3 is 14 amino acids. The CDR3 DNA follows: TGTGCCAGCAACGTAGCGGGAGGAACCTACGAGCAGTACTTC. Its protein product is CASNVAGGTYEQYF.

The chain has TRBV7-9 and TRBJ2-5; 8 nucleotides align to TRBD1. The closer fit of TRBJ2-7 to the DNA end suggests the J call may be wrong. Germline lookup yields CDR1 SEHNR and CDR2 FQNEAQ (reference sequence). The CDR3 totals 16 residues. In nucleotides, the CDR3 is TGTGCCAGCAGCTCTCTCAGGGGGCAAACCTCCTACGAGCAGTACTTC. Its translation is CASSSLRGQTSYEQYF.

The V gene is TRBV28, the J gene TRBJ2-7; 7 nucleotides match TRBD2. This CDR3 has 14 residues. V gave up 2 bases and J gave up 6 bases; unmatched junction bases: 7. Germline CDR1 and CDR2: MDHEN and SYDVKM. The CDR3 bases are TGTGCCAGCAGTTTAGGTGGCGGGAGAATCGAGCAGTACTTC. Translated, it gives CASSLGGGRIEQYF. The variable domain in full, with the rest retrieved from reference TRBV28 and TRBJ2-7, is DVKVTQSSRYLVKRTGEKVFLECVQDMDHENMFWYRQDPGLGLRLIYFSYDVKMKEKGDIPEGYSVSREKKERFSLILESASTNQTSMYLCASSLGGGRIEQYFGPGTRLTVT.

As concerns this clone: This CDR3 is also generated by other DNA sequences in the sample. J is TRBJ2-7 and V is TRBV28; D may be TRBD2 (5 bases). The CDR3 covers 12 residues. Germline CDR1 MDHEN, CDR2 SYDVKM. Trimming took 3 bases from V and 7 from J, leaving 10 bases between them. The CDR3 reads CASSLGRGEQYF. The CDR3, as DNA: TGTGCCAGCAGTTTGGGCCGCGGGGAGCAGTACTTC.

This sequence joins TRBV28 and TRBJ2-4, with 10 bases lining up with TRBD2. After removal of 3 bases from V and 9 bases from J, the junction contained 14 bases not matched to a gene. CDR3 length equals 17 residues. Looked up from germline, CDR1 is MDHEN and CDR2 is SYDVKM. The chain's CDR3 is CASSLEMSGRALGIQYF. The CDR3 nucleotides are TGTGCCAGCAGTTTGGAGATGAGCGGGAGGGCCCTGGGCATTCAGTACTTC.

This clone has only a few counts. This chain connects TRBV6-4 to TRBJ1-4; the D is unclear. V lost 0 bases and J 8 bases, leaving 10 bases between the germline ends. The germline V gene encodes CDR1 MRHNA and CDR2 SNTAGT. The CDR3 totals 14 residues. The CDR3 loop reads CASSDSGEAEKLFF. Here the CDR3 DNA reads TGTGCCAGCAGTGACTCTGGAGAGGCGGAAAAACTGTTTTTT.

The chain joins TRBV7-2 to TRBJ2-7, with a possible D match to TRBD2 (6 bases). CDR3 length equals 12 residues. V lost 4 bases to trimming and J lost 3 bases, with 7 bases between them. The germline CDR1 and CDR2 sequences are SGHTA and FQGNSA. The CDR3 region is CASSYSGYEQYF. As DNA, the CDR3 is TGTGCCAGCAGCTATAGCGGCTACGAGCAGTACTTC. The full variable domain, its missing parts supplied by reference TRBV7-2 and TRBJ2-7, is GAGVSQSPSNKVTEKGKDVELRCDPISGHTALYWYRQSLGQGLEFLIYFQGNSAPDKSGLPSDRFSAERTGGSVSTLTIQRTQQEDSAVYLCASSYSGYEQYFGPGTRLTVT.

V is TRBV5-4 and J is TRBJ2-1; the match to TRBD2 covers 13 bases. The CDR3 contains 19 residues. CDR1 and CDR2 from the germline V gene are SGHNT and YYREEE (reference sequence). V lost 1 base, J lost 4 bases, and 11 bases stayed unmatched. The chain's CDR3 is CASSLSVGTSGIVYNEQFF. The DNA of the CDR3 is TGTGCCAGCAGCTTGAGCGTCGGGACTAGCGGGATAGTTTACAATGAGCAGTTCTTC.

The chain has TRBV6-1 and TRBJ2-1; 10 bases are shared with TRBD2. In germline, CDR1 is MNHNS, CDR2 SASEGT. The V segment lost 8 bases and the J segment 5 bases; nucleotides outside the gene matches: 6. The CDR3 runs to 14 residues. The CDR3: CASQGTSVNNEQFF. The DNA of the CDR3 is TGTGCCAGCCAAGGGACTAGCGTTAACAATGAGCAGTTCTTC.

The V and J genes are TRBV4-1 and TRBJ1-1, with 7 positions matching TRBD1. The CDR3 runs to 14 residues. The germline V gene has CDR1 MGHRA and CDR2 YSYEKL. The V segment lost 2 bases and the J segment 4 bases; nucleotides outside the gene matches: 4. The CDR3 protein is CASSQTPGGTEAFF. The CDR3 DNA follows: TGCGCCAGCAGCCAAACCCCAGGGGGCACTGAAGCTTTCTTT.

The chain uses TRBV28 and TRBJ1-1, with TRBD1 matching over 7 bases. Germline values: CDR1 MDHEN, CDR2 SYDVKM. CDR3 size: 14 residues. V lost 3 bases and J lost 5; bases outside the gene matches: 6. In DNA form, the CDR3 reads TGTGCCAGCAGTTTTGTCCTCAGGGGGACTGAAGCTTTCTTT. Encoded protein: CASSFVLRGTEAFF.

This chain connects TRBV10-2 to TRBJ2-1; D may be TRBD1 (6 bases). Germline CDR1 reads WSHSY; CDR2 reads SAAADI. The germline V and J ends were trimmed by 7 bases and 2 bases, with 12 bases remaining between them. CDR3 length equals 14 residues. The CDR3 DNA sequence: TGCGCCAGCATGCTGTCAGGGGCCTACAATGAGCAGTTCTTC. Translation: CASMLSGAYNEQFF.

V and J are TRBV6-5 and TRBJ2-3, with TRBD1 matching over 10 bases. There are 14 residues in the CDR3. V dropped 6 bases and J dropped 7; count of bases not matched to a gene: 7. Germline loops: CDR1 MNHEY, CDR2 SVGAGI. CDR3 bases: TGTGCCAGCAGCCGGGACAGGGGAATGAATACGCAGTATTTT. Its translation is CASSRDRGMNTQYF.

This chain joins TRBV5-6 and TRBJ2-3; D possibly corresponds to TRBD2 (8 bases). This CDR3 spans 17 amino acids. Trimming took 2 bases from V and 5 from J, leaving 21 bases between them. The germline V gene has CDR1 SGHDT and CDR2 YYEEEE. CDR3 nucleotide sequence: TGTGCCAGCAGCTTTTCCACACCGGGAGGGGGCAGAGATACGCAGTATTTT. Its translation is CASSFSTPGGGRDTQYF.

The V call is TRBV19, the J call TRBJ2-1; 10 nucleotides line up with TRBD2. The V segment lost 2 bases and the J segment 4 bases; nucleotides outside the gene matches: 2. Per the germline V gene, CDR1 is LNHDA and CDR2 is SQIVND (reference sequence). This CDR3 region has 15 residues. Here the CDR3 reads CASSISSGGYNEQFF. CDR3 nucleotides: TGTGCCAGTAGTATAAGTAGCGGGGGGTACAATGAGCAGTTCTTC.

The CDR3: CASSFSGRDFLDNEQFF. The CDR3 nucleotides read TGTGCCAGCAGTTTTTCAGGCCGGGACTTCCTTGACAATGAGCAGTTCTTC. The rearrangement uses TRBV28 and TRBJ2-1; tentative D call: TRBD2 (6 bases). The CDR3 covers 17 residues. Germline assignment: CDR1 MDHEN and CDR2 SYDVKM. The V end was cut by 3 bases, the J end by 5 bases, with 20 bases between.

V usage is TRBV2 and J usage is TRBJ2-1; 10 nucleotides line up with TRBD1. The CDR3 consists of 15 residues. V lost 5 bases to trimming and J lost 5 bases; unmatched junction nucleotides: 6. The germline V gene has CDR1 SNHLY and CDR2 FYNNEI. The CDR3 DNA sequence: TGTGCCAGCAGTCCTGGGACAGGGGTGGACAATGAGCAGTTCTTC. It encodes CASSPGTGVDNEQFF. The whole variable domain, filled in from reference TRBV2 and TRBJ2-1, reads EPEVTQTPSHQVTQMGQEVILRCVPISNHLYFYWYRQILGQKVEFLVSFYNNEISEKSEIFDDQFSVERPDGSNFTLKIRSTKLEDSAMYFCASSPGTGVDNEQFFGPGTRLTVL.

V is TRBV6-1 and J is TRBJ2-3; a weak D match, TRBD1 (6 bases). The CDR3 length is 13 residues. V was clipped by 4 bases and J by 4 bases, with 9 bases between them. CDR1 and CDR2 from the germline V gene are MNHNS and SASEGT. The DNA for the CDR3 is TGTGCCAGCAGTGCTCGACAGGCAGATACGCAGTATTTT. It codes for CASSARQADTQYF.

V usage is TRBV11-2 and J usage is TRBJ1-5; D is perhaps TRBD1 (5 bases). The CDR3 contains 14 residues. V was cut by 3 bases and J by 7 bases, with 13 bases left in between. CDR1 and CDR2 (germline): SGHAT, FQNNGV. The CDR3 is CASSFNGDGQPQHF. In DNA form, the CDR3 reads TGTGCCAGCAGCTTTAATGGGGACGGGCAGCCCCAGCATTTT.

This chain joins TRBV5-1 and TRBJ1-5, with D hard to call. The CDR3 length is 14 residues. The V and J ends lost 1 base and 2 bases respectively, with 7 bases between them. The germline V gene encodes CDR1 SGHRS and CDR2 YFSETQ. CDR3 in DNA: TGCGCCAGCAGCTTGTCTGTGGGCAATCAGCCCCAGCATTTT. Amino acids: CASSLSVGNQPQHF.

The J gene is TRBJ2-5, the V gene TRBV7-8, with D tentatively TRBD1 (5 bases). TRBJ2-7 matches the DNA end more closely, so the J call is doubtful. The germline CDR1 and CDR2 sequences are SGHVS and FQNEAQ. The CDR3 length is 14 residues. The DNA of the CDR3 is TGTGCCAGCAGCTTAGGGGGCAGGCTCTACGAGCAGTACTTC. This translates into CASSLGGRLYEQYF.